This TCR beta chain was obtained from a study of blood T cell repertoires in COVID-19. In the study overall: T cells, B-cell-depleted T cells, or PBMCs provided the cDNA or gDNA that served as material.

V gave up 3 bases and J gave up 4 bases; unmatched junction bases: 9. Per germline, CDR1 SNHLY and CDR2 FYNNEI. The CDR3 spans 17 residues. Study processing details: Reference gene primers were amplified, and this amplification served to estimate nucleated cell counts. Repertoires were generated with immunoSEQ multiplex PCR, while TCRdb's copy carries only in-frame clones and drops some. Clone size and the V and J calls come from that table; the DNA yielded D and trimming. Among hundreds of thousands of clones listed, approximately 83% were seen once. V and J are TRBV2 and TRBJ2-1, with 10 bases that match TRBD2. The TCR sequence derives from a woman aged 25 to 45 who had recovered from COVID-19. The sample comprised peripheral blood. The CDR3 DNA sequence: TGTGCCAGCAGTGAGATTAGCGGGGGGCAGATTTACAATGAGCAGTTCTTC. Protein: CASSEISGGQIYNEQFF.